A selection of T cell receptor beta chains follows, all from one sample in a study of shared clonotypes between healthy human individuals. The table came from immunoSEQ multiplex PCR; TCRdb's copy has only in-frame clones and leaves some out. The sample includes over a million clones, about 96% of them seen just once. Input material: naive CD4+ T cells sorted from blood. The receptors come from a man aged 25 to 40 in good health. The CDR3 runs from the conserved cysteine through the conserved F or W. Each record gives: J gene, V gene, D gene, clone size, CDR3 protein, CDR3 DNA. A D gene is named only where the DNA matches it firmly. Some rows have no size entry. The others give once, few or many, or a class for an expanded clone.

TRBJ2-2,TRBV5-4,NA,NA,CASSLGRSNTGELFF,TGTGCCAGCAGCTTGGGTCGTTCGAACACCGGGGAGCTGTTTTTT
TRBJ2-1,TRBV18,TRBD1,NA,CASSEQGVSYNEQFF,TGTGCCAGCTCGGAACAGGGGGTCTCCTACAATGAGCAGTTCTTC
TRBJ2-3,TRBV6-1,TRBD2,NA,CASSALSGRAPLSTDTQYF,TGTGCCAGCAGTGCACTAAGCGGGAGGGCCCCTCTAAGCACAGATACGCAGTATTTT
TRBJ2-6,TRBV5-1,NA,NA,CASSLDGTRGSGANVLTF,TGCGCCAGCAGCTTGGATGGGACAAGGGGCTCTGGGGCCAACGTCCTGACTTTC
TRBJ2-1,TRBV11-2,TRBD2,NA,CASSYSGSSYNEQFF,TGTGCCAGCAGCTATAGCGGGAGCTCCTACAATGAGCAGTTCTTC
TRBJ2-5,TRBV5-1,TRBD1,NA,CASRLTGPRETQYF,TGCGCCAGCCGATTGACAGGGCCACGAGAGACCCAGTACTTC
TRBJ1-1,TRBV7-8,NA,few,CASSIGAFF,TGTGCCAGCAGCATCGGAGCTTTCTTT
TRBJ1-2,TRBV7-9,NA,NA,CASSPISIFGYGYTF,TGTGCCAGCAGCCCGATTAGTATCTTCGGGTATGGCTACACCTTC
TRBJ2-7,TRBV4-3,TRBD1,NA,CASSPQGASANKGYEQYF,TGCGCCAGCAGCCCTCAGGGGGCTAGCGCGAATAAGGGGTACGAGCAGTACTTC
TRBJ2-3,TRBV10-3,NA,NA,CAISESLSSFVSRSDTQYF,TGTGCCATCAGTGAGTCGCTTTCCTCGTTTGTATCTAGATCGGATACGCAGTATTTT
TRBJ2-5,TRBV6-6,TRBD2,NA,CASSYTSGNTQYF,TGTGCCAGCAGTTACACTAGCGGGAACACCCAGTACTTC
TRBJ1-2,TRBV11-2,NA,NA,CASSFGQTDGYTF,TGTGCCAGCAGCTTCGGACAGACAGATGGCTACACCTTC
TRBJ2-7,TRBV11-2,TRBD2,NA,CASSPSGSRPYEQYF,TGTGCCAGCAGCCCAAGCGGGAGTCGCCCCTACGAGCAGTACTTC
TRBJ1-5,TRBV4-3,NA,NA,CASSREWAGSNQPQHF,TGCGCCAGCAGCCGCGAATGGGCAGGGTCTAATCAGCCCCAGCATTTT
TRBJ2-2,TRBV5-4,NA,NA,CASSPWGGNGELFF,TGTGCCAGCAGCCCTTGGGGAGGCAACGGGGAGCTGTTTTTT
TRBJ2-7,TRBV21-1,NA,NA,CASSKARLNYEQYF,TGTGCCAGCAGCAAAGCGAGGCTAAACTACGAGCAGTACTTC
TRBJ2-7,TRBV19,TRBD1,NA,CASSSDRASYEQYF,TGTGCCAGTAGTTCGGACAGGGCCTCCTACGAGCAGTACTTC
TRBJ2-2,TRBV5-5,TRBD1,NA,CASSRTGPLSNTGELFF,TGTGCCAGCAGCCGGACAGGGCCCCTCTCGAACACCGGGGAGCTGTTTTTT
TRBJ1-5,TRBV19,NA,NA,CASSTVGIDQPQHF,TGTGCCAGTAGCACCGTAGGGATTGATCAGCCCCAGCATTTT
TRBJ2-1,TRBV28,TRBD2,NA,CASTPTSGVNEQFF,TGTGCCAGCACCCCGACTAGCGGGGTGAATGAGCAGTTCTTC
TRBJ2-3,TRBV9,NA,NA,CASSVVSTGDTQYF,TGTGCCAGCAGCGTAGTTTCAACAGGCGATACGCAGTATTTT
TRBJ2-7,TRBV15,TRBD1,NA,CATKISQGASYEQYF,TGTGCCACCAAGATCTCCCAGGGGGCCTCCTACGAGCAGTACTTC
TRBJ1-5,TRBV7-8,TRBD1,NA,CASSQGQVRSNQPQHF,TGTGCCAGCAGCCAAGGACAGGTTCGTAGCAATCAGCCCCAGCATTTT
TRBJ2-7,TRBV28,TRBD2,NA,CASIHSGSRYEQYF,TGTGCCAGCATCCATAGCGGGAGCCGGTACGAGCAGTACTTC
TRBJ2-3,TRBV27,NA,NA,CASRRYMGWTDTQYF,TGTGCCAGCAGGCGATACATGGGGTGGACAGATACGCAGTATTTT
TRBJ2-3,TRBV19,NA,NA,CASSSRLSTDTQYF,TGTGCCAGTAGTTCCAGACTGAGCACAGATACGCAGTATTTT
TRBJ2-3,TRBV2,TRBD2,NA,CASYFNPGLAGGPDTQYF,TGTGCCAGCTACTTTAACCCAGGTCTAGCGGGAGGGCCAGATACGCAGTATTTT
TRBJ1-5,TRBV5-1,TRBD1,NA,CASSLGTGSGQPQHF,TGCGCCAGCAGCTTGGGGACAGGGTCTGGTCAGCCCCAGCATTTT
TRBJ2-5,TRBV18,NA,NA,CASSPPLGRAQETQYF,TGTGCCAGCTCACCACCTCTCGGTAGAGCCCAAGAGACCCAGTACTTC
TRBJ2-7,TRBV29-1,NA,NA,CSVDGYQNSYEQYF,TGCAGCGTTGATGGCTATCAGAACTCCTACGAGCAGTACTTC
TRBJ1-1,TRBV28,NA,NA,CASSTGPGGSFF,TGTGCCAGCAGTACAGGGCCCGGGGGTAGTTTCTTT
TRBJ2-3,TRBV9,TRBD2,once,CASSTDGREPDTQYF,TGTGCCAGCAGCACAGATGGGCGGGAGCCAGATACGCAGTATTTT
TRBJ2-7,TRBV14,TRBD2,NA,CASSHLRLAGPSPYEQYF,TGTGCCAGCAGCCATCTAAGACTAGCGGGGCCTAGCCCCTACGAGCAGTACTTC
TRBJ2-1,TRBV27,TRBD2,NA,CASSYLTSGNYNEQFF,TGTGCCAGCAGTTACTTGACTAGCGGGAACTACAATGAGCAGTTCTTC
TRBJ2-1,TRBV7-2,NA,NA,CASSSMGDTYNEQFF,TGTGCCAGCAGCTCTATGGGGGATACCTACAATGAGCAGTTCTTC
TRBJ2-5,TRBV10-1,NA,NA,CASSESPEQETQYF,TGCGCCAGCAGTGAGTCGCCGGAACAAGAGACCCAGTACTTC
TRBJ2-3,TRBV19,NA,NA,CASSVIPESTDTQYF,TGTGCCAGTAGTGTTATCCCTGAAAGCACAGATACGCAGTATTTT
TRBJ1-1,TRBV2,NA,NA,CASSEQAAEAFF,TGTGCCAGCAGTGAACAGGCGGCGGAAGCTTTCTTT
TRBJ2-3,TRBV19,NA,NA,CASSPRGSTTGRVVGQYF,TGTGCCAGTAGTCCCCGTGGAAGCACGACAGGTCGGGTGGTTGGGCAGTATTTT
TRBJ2-5,TRBV7-2,TRBD2,NA,CASRQIAGARTQYF,TGTGCCAGCAGACAGATAGCGGGAGCGAGGACCCAGTACTTC
TRBJ2-7,TRBV6-1,NA,NA,CATRMGENPYEQYF,TGTGCCACCCGAATGGGGGAGAATCCCTACGAGCAGTACTTC
TRBJ1-1,TRBV6-5,NA,NA,CASSYSGTNTEAFF,TGTGCCAGCAGTTACTCCGGTACGAACACTGAAGCTTTCTTT
TRBJ2-5,TRBV9,NA,NA,CASSVGGYQETQYF,TGTGCCAGCAGCGTAGGGGGCTATCAAGAGACCCAGTACTTC
TRBJ2-3,TRBV5-6,NA,NA,CASSAGPAGTDTQYF,TGTGCCAGCAGCGCCGGACCCGCGGGCACAGATACGCAGTATTTT
TRBJ2-7,TRBV9,NA,NA,CASSREPRLDRNTYEQYF,TGTGCCAGCAGCCGCGAACCCCGACTGGACAGAAATACCTACGAGCAGTACTTC
TRBJ2-1,TRBV5-6,TRBD1,NA,CASSLGQGARLSHEQFF,TGTGCCAGCAGCTTAGGACAGGGGGCGCGTTTGTCCCATGAGCAGTTCTTC
TRBJ1-2,TRBV19,NA,NA,CASSMGGNYGYTF,TGTGCCAGTAGTATGGGGGGTAACTATGGCTACACCTTC
TRBJ2-7,TRBV6-5,NA,NA,CASRDRLPPYEQYF,TGTGCCAGCAGAGACCGTTTACCCCCCTACGAGCAGTACTTC
TRBJ1-4,TRBV5-8,NA,few,CASSTRTAGKLFF,TGTGCCAGCAGCACCCGGACAGCAGGAAAACTGTTTTTT
TRBJ2-4,TRBV19,TRBD2,NA,CASSIAGVNIQYF,TGTGCCAGTAGTATCGCGGGGGTGAACATTCAGTACTTC
TRBJ2-1,TRBV20-1,NA,once,CSAGRIEQFF,TGCAGTGCGGGAAGGATAGAGCAGTTCTTC
TRBJ2-7,TRBV6-1,NA,NA,CASSEAGRRTYEQYF,TGTGCCAGCAGTGAAGCGGGACGGAGAACCTACGAGCAGTACTTC
TRBJ2-1,TRBV29-1,NA,NA,CSVRQGLGYNEQFF,TGCAGCGTCCGACAGGGACTGGGGTACAATGAGCAGTTCTTC
TRBJ1-3,TRBV5-1,TRBD1,NA,CASSARTGGSSGNTIYF,TGCGCCAGCAGCGCCCGGACAGGGGGCAGCTCTGGAAACACCATATATTTT
TRBJ2-1,TRBV9,NA,NA,CASSERTPGQQFF,TGTGCCAGCAGCGAAAGAACTCCGGGACAGCAGTTCTTC